This TCR beta chain stems from a study of T cell repertoires in cytomegalovirus infection. Study findings and constraints: Individuals carrying CMV plus the relevant HLA were identified by cumulative frequency of public TCR beta families. Within the response measured ex vivo, HLA-C-restricted CMV-specific TCR beta clonotypes were dominant.

As regards this clonotype: Its specificity is unknown.

J was trimmed by 1 base and V by 5 bases; bases with no gene match: 10. This CDR3 contains 16 residues. The germline V gene has CDR1 MNHEY and CDR2 SMNVEV (reference sequence). TCRdb redid the calling of the reads with MiXCR, one entry per CDR3 protein. This sample has some 300,000 distinct CDR3 sequences, with under 20% found just once. The sequencing sample was made of PBMCs. The receptor was isolated from a human donor in good health (CMV status not recorded). Some clones in this sample may be carry-over from other donors' samples. This chain links TRBV27 with TRBJ2-7; TRBD1 aligns across 8 bases. The CDR3 reads CASSRIMDRESYEQYF. CDR3 coding DNA: TGTGCCAGCAGTCGAATAATGGACAGGGAGTCCTACGAGCAGTACTTC.